The TCR beta chain described here comes from a study of memory CD4+ T cells and cytomegalovirus serostatus. The data were produced by immunoSEQ multiplex PCR, yet TCRdb's version contains in-frame clones alone and is incomplete. The sample gives tens of thousands of clones, around 80% of which show up once; about 5.8% is in the top ten. Study results and limitations: Each of 67 CMV-associated TCRbeta sequences occurred in one to five individuals. A US-trained random forest predicted CMV serostatus with median AUC roughly 0.91.

Single viable CD3+CD4+CD8-CD45RO+ cells were sorted as the memory CD4+ T cells. Germline V CDR1 and CDR2: SGHVS, FQNEAQ. V dropped 1 base and J dropped 0 bases, with 4 bases sitting between them. There are 15 residues in the CDR3. This clone was seen once. No antigen is known for it. The genes are TRBV7-8 and TRBJ1-6, with D hard to call. The sequenced sample consisted of memory CD4+ T cells from blood. The receptor's source is an adult in good health and CMV-seropositive. CDR3 in DNA: TGTGCCAGCAGCTTAGGGGGCTCCTATAATTCACCCCTCCACTTT. Its protein is CASSLGGSYNSPLHF.